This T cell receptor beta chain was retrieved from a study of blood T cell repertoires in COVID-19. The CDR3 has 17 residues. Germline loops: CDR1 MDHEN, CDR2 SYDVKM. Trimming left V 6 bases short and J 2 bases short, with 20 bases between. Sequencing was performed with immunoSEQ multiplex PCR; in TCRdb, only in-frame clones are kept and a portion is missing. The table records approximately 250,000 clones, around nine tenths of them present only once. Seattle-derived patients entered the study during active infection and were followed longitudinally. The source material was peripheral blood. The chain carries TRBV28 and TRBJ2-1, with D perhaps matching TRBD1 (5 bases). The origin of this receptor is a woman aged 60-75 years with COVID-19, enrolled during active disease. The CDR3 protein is CASSSHRRTYTYNEQFF. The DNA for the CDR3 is TGTGCCAGCAGCAGTCACAGGAGAACTTATACCTACAATGAGCAGTTCTTC. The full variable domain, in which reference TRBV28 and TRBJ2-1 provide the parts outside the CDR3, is DVKVTQSSRYLVKRTGEKVFLECVQDMDHENMFWYRQDPGLGLRLIYFSYDVKMKEKGDIPEGYSVSREKKERFSLILESASTNQTSMYLCASSSHRRTYTYNEQFFGPGTRLTVL.